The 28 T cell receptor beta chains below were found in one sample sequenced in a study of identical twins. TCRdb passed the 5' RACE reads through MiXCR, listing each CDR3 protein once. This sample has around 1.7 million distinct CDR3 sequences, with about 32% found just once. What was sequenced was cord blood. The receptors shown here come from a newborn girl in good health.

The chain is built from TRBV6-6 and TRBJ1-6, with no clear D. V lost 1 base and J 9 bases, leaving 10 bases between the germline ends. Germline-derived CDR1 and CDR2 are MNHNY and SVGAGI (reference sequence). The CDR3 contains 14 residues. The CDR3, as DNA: TGTGCCAGCAGTTACTACCAGGTTTTTTCACCCCTCCACTTT. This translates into CASSYYQVFSPLHF.

CDR3 sequence (DNA): TGTGCCAGCAGCCGGGGGAGACAGGGCTATGGCTACACCTTC. Amino acid sequence: CASSRGRQGYGYTF. The chain recombines TRBV12-3 or TRBV12-4 with TRBJ1-2; 7 bases map to TRBD1. The CDR3 covers 14 residues. The trim removed 6 bases at V and 4 bases at J, leaving 8 bases unmatched.

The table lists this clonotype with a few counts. The CDR3 loop is CASSLRLAGGRYEQYF. DNA of the CDR3: TGTGCCAGCAGCTTACGACTAGCGGGGGGGAGGTACGAGCAGTACTTC. The chain has TRBV7-2 and TRBJ2-7, with 14 nucleotides matching TRBD2. With V trimmed by 2 bases and J by 4 bases, 4 bases remained unmatched. Germline V gene data show CDR1 as SGHTA and CDR2 as FQGNSA. This CDR3 has 16 amino acids. The full variable domain, rest sourced from reference TRBV7-2 and TRBJ2-7, is GAGVSQSPSNKVTEKGKDVELRCDPISGHTALYWYRQSLGQGLEFLIYFQGNSAPDKSGLPSDRFSAERTGGSVSTLTIQRTQQEDSAVYLCASSLRLAGGRYEQYFGPGTRLTVT.

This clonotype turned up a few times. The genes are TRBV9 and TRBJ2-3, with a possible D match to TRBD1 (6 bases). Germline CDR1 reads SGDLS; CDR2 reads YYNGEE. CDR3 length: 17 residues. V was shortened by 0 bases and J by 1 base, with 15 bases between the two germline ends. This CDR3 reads CASSVEGHRGGTDTQYF. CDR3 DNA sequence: TGTGCCAGCAGCGTAGAGGGACACCGGGGTGGCACAGATACGCAGTATTTT.

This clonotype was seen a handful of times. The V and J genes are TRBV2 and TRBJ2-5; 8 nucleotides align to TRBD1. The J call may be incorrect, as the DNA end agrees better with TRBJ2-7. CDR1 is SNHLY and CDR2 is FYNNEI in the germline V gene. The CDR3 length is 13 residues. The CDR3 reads CASSKRTGTEQYF. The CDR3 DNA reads TGTGCCAGCAGTAAACGGACAGGGACCGAGCAGTACTTC.

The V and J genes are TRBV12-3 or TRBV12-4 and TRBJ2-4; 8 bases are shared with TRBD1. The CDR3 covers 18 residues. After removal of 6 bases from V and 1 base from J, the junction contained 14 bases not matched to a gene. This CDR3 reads CASSPGTGRSLAKNIQYF. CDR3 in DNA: TGTGCCAGCAGCCCCGGGACAGGTCGAAGCCTGGCCAAAAACATTCAGTACTTC.

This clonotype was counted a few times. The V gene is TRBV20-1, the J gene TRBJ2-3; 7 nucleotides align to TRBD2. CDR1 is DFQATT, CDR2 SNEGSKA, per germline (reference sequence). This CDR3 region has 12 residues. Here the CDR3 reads CSQAGRTDTQYF. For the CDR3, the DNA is TGCAGCCAAGCGGGGCGCACAGATACGCAGTATTTT.

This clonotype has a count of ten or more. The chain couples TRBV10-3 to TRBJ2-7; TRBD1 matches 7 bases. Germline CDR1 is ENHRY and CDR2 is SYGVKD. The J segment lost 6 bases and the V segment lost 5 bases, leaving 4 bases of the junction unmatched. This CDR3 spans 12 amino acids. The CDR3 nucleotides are TGTGCCATCAGTCCCCACAGGGGCGAGCAGTACTTC. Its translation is CAISPHRGEQYF.

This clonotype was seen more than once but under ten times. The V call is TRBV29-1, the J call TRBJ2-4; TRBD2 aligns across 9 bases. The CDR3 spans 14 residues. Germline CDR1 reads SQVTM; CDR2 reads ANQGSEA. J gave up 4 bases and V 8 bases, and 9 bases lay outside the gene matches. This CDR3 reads CSIWGAGGKNIQYF. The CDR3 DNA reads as TGCAGCATTTGGGGGGCGGGGGGGAAAAACATTCAGTACTTC.

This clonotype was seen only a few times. In nucleotides, the CDR3 is TGCAGCGTCTCTAGCGGGGGGGCCGTCGACGAGCAGTACTTC. It translates to CSVSSGGAVDEQYF. The chain uses TRBV29-1 and TRBJ2-7; 12 positions match TRBD2. Germline values: CDR1 SQVTM, CDR2 ANQGSEA. CDR3 length equals 14 residues. J was trimmed by 5 bases and V by 6 bases; bases with no gene match: 8.

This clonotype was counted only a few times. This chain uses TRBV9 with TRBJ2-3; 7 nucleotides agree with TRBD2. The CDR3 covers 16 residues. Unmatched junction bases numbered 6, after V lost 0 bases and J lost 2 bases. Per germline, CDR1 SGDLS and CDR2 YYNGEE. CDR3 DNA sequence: TGTGCCAGCAGCGTAGATGAACTAGCGCCCACAGATACGCAGTATTTT. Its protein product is CASSVDELAPTDTQYF.

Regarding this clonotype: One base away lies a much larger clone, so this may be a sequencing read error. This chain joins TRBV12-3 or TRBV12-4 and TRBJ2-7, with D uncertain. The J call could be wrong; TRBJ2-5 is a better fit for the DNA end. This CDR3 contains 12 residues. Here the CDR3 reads CTSSFYRETQYF. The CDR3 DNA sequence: TGTACCAGCAGTTTCTACCGGGAGACCCAGTACTTC.

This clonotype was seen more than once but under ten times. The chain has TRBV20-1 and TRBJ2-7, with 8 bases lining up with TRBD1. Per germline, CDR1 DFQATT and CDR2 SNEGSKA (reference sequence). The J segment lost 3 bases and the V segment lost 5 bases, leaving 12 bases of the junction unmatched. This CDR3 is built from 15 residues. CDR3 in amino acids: CSALHPGQVFYEQYF. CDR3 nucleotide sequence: TGCAGTGCTTTACACCCGGGACAGGTCTTCTACGAGCAGTACTTC.

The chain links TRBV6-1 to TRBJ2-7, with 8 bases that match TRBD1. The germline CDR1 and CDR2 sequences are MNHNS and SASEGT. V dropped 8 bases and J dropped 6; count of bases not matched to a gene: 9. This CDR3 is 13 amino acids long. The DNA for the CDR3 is TGTGCCAGCCCTCATCCTACAGGGGGCGAGCAGTACTTC. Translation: CASPHPTGGEQYF.

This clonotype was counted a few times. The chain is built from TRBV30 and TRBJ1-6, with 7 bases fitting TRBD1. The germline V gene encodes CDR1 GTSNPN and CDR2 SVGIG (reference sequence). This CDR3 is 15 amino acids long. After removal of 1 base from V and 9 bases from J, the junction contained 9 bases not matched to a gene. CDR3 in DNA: TGTGCCTGGAGTGACCAGGGGGTTGGTGCTTCACCCCTCCACTTT. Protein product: CAWSDQGVGASPLHF.

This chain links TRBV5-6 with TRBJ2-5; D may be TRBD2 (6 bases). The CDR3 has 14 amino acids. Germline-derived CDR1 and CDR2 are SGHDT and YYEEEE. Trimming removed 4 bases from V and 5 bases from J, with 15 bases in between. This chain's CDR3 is CASSQLAIVETQYF. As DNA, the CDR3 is TGTGCCAGCAGCCAACTAGCTATCGTTGAGACCCAGTACTTC. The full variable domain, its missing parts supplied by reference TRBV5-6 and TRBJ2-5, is DAGVTQSPTHLIKTRGQQVTLRCSPKSGHDTVSWYQQALGQGPQFIFQYYEEEERQRGNFPDRFSGHQFPNYSSELNVNALLLGDSALYLCASSQLAIVETQYFGPGTRLLVL.

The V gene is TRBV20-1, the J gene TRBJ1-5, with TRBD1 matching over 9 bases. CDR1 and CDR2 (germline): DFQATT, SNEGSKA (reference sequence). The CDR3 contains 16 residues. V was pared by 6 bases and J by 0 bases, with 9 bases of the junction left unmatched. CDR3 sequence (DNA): TGCAGTGCCATTACCGGGACAGGGCATAGCAATCAGCCCCAGCATTTT. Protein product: CSAITGTGHSNQPQHF.

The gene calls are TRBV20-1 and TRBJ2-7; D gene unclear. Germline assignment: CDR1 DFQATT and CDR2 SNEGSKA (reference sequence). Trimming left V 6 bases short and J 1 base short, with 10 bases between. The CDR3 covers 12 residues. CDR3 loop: CSAIPRSYEQYF. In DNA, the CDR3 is TGCAGTGCCATCCCCAGGTCCTACGAGCAGTACTTC.

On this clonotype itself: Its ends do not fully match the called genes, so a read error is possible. The CDR3 DNA follows: TGCGCCAGCTCACTAACCGTAGCGGGACTGGAGACCCAGTACTTC. It specifies CASSLTVAGLETQYF. The chain combines TRBV18 with TRBJ2-7, with 8 bases lining up with TRBD2. The J call may not be correct, given that the DNA end is closer to TRBJ2-5. The CDR3 covers 15 residues. CDR1 and CDR2 (germline): KGHSH, LQKENI.

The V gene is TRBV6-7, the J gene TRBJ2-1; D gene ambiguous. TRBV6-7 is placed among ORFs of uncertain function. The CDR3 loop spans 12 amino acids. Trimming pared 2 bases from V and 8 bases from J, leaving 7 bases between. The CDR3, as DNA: TGTGCCAGCAGTTACAAGGGCTATGAGCAGTTCTTC. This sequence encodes CASSYKGYEQFF.

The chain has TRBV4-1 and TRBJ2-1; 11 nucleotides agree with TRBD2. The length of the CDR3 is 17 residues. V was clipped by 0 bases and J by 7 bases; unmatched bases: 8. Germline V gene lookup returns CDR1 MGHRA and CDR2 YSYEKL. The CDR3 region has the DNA TGCGCCAGCAGCCAAGATAGCGGGGGGGCCCTTAGGAATGAGCAGTTCTTC. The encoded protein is CASSQDSGGALRNEQFF.

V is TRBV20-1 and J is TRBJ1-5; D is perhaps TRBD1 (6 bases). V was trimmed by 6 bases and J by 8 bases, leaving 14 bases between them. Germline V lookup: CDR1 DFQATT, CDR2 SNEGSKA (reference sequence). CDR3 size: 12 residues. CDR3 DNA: TGCAGTGCCCTCGGGCAGGGGAAGCCCCAGCATTTT. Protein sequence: CSALGQGKPQHF.

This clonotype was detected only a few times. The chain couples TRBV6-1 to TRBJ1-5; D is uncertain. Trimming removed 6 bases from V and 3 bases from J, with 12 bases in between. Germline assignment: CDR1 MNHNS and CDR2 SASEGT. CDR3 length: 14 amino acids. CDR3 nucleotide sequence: TGTGCCAGCAGGGTCTTGGCGGACAATCAGCCCCAGCATTTT. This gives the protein CASRVLADNQPQHF.

CDR3 region: CASSLALTSPQYF. The CDR3 nucleotides read TGTGCCAGCAGCTTAGCTCTCACTAGCCCGCAGTACTTC. The chain combines TRBV7-9 with TRBJ2-5, with D possibly being TRBD2 (6 bases). The CDR3 extends over 13 amino acids. Germline V gene data show CDR1 as SEHNR and CDR2 as FQNEAQ (reference sequence). V was trimmed by 0 bases and J by 11 bases, leaving 13 bases between them.

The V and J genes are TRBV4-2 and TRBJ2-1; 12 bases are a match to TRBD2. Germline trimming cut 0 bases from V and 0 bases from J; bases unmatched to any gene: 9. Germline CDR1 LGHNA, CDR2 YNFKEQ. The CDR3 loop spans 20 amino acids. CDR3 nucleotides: TGTGCCAGCAGCCAAGATCCGGGACTAGCGGGTTTGAGCTCCTACAATGAGCAGTTCTTC. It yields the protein CASSQDPGLAGLSSYNEQFF.

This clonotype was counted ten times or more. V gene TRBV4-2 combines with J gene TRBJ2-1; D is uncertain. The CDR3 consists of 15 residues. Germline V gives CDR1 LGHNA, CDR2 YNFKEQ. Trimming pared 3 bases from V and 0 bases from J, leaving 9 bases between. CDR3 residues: CASSQALSSYNEQFF. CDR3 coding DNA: TGTGCCAGCAGCCAGGCGTTAAGCTCCTACAATGAGCAGTTCTTC.

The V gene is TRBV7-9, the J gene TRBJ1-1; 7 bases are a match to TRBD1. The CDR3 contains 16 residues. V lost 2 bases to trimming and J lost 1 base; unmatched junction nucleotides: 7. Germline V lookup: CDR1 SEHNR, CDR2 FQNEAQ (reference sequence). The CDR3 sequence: CASSLWGQWRNTEAFF. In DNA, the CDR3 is TGTGCCAGCAGCTTATGGGGACAGTGGAGGAACACTGAAGCTTTCTTT.

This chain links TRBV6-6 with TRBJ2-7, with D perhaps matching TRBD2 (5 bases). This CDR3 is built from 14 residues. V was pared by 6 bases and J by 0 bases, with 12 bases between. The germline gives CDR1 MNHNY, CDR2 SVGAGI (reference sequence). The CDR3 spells CASRTAERSYEQYF. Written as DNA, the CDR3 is TGTGCCAGCAGAACAGCGGAGCGCTCCTACGAGCAGTACTTC.